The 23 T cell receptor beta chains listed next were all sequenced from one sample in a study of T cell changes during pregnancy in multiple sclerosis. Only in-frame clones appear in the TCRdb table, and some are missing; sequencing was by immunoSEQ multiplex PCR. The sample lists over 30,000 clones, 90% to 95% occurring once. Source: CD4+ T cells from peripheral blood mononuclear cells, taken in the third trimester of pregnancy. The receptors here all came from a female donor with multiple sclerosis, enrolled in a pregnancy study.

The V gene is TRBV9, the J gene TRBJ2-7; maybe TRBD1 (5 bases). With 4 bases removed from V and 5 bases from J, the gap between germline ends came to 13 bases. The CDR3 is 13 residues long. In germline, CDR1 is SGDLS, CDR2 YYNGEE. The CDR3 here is CASSPIGADEQYF. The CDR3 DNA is TGTGCCAGCAGCCCCATTGGGGCTGACGAGCAGTACTTC.

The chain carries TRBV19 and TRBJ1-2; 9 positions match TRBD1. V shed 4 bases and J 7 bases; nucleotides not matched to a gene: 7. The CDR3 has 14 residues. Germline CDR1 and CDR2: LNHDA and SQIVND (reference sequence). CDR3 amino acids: CASSRKQGAGGYTF. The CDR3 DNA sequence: TGTGCCAGTAGTAGGAAACAGGGGGCTGGTGGCTACACCTTC.

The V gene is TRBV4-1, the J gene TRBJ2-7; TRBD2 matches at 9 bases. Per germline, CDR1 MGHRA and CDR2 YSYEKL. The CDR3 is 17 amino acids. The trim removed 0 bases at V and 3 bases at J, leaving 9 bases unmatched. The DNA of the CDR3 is TGCGCCAGCAGCCAAGAAAGGGGTTATAGCGGGAGCTACGAGCAGTACTTC. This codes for CASSQERGYSGSYEQYF.

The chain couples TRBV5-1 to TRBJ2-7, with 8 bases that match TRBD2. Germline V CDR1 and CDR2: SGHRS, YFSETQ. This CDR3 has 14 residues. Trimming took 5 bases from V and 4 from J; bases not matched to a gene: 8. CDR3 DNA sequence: TGCGCCAGCAGTCGGACTAGCCTAAATTACGAGCAGTACTTC. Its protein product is CASSRTSLNYEQYF.

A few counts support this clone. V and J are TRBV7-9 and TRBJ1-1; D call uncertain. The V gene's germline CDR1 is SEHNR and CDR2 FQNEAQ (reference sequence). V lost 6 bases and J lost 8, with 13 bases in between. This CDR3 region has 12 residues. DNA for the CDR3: TGTGCCAGCAGGCGGAGCGGTAGGGAAGCTTTCTTT. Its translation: CASRRSGREAFF.

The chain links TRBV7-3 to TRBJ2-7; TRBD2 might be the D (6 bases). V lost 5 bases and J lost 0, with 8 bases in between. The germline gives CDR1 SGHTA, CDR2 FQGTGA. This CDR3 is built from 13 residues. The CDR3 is CASSRTTSYEQYF. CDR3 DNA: TGTGCCAGCAGCCGGACTACCTCCTACGAGCAGTACTTC.

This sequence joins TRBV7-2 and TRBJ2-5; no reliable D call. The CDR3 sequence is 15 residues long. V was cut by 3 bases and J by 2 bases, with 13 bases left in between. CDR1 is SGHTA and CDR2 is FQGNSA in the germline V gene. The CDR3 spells CASSFVPGLQETQYF. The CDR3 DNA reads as TGTGCCAGCAGCTTTGTCCCCGGGTTACAAGAGACCCAGTACTTC.

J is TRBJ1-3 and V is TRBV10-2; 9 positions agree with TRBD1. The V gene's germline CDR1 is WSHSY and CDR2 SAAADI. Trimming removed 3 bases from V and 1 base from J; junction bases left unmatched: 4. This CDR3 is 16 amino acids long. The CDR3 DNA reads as TGCGCCAGCAGTGAATGGACAGGGGTTTCTGGAAACACCATATATTTT. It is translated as CASSEWTGVSGNTIYF.

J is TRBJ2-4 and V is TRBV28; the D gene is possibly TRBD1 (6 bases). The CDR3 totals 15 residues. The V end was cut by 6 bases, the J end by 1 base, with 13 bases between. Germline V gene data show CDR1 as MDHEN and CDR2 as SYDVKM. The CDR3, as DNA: TGTGCCAGCAGCACGACAGGTCTGGCCAAAAACATTCAGTACTTC. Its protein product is CASSTTGLAKNIQYF.

CDR3: CASSQHGNYVGPQNIQYF. Written as DNA, the CDR3 is TGTGCCAGCAGTCAACACGGGAACTACGTCGGTCCACAAAACATTCAGTACTTC. The chain is built from TRBV5-5 and TRBJ2-4; D might be TRBD2 (5 bases). This CDR3 contains 18 residues. V lost 5 bases to trimming and J lost 5 bases, with 26 bases between them. Per germline, CDR1 SGHKS and CDR2 YYEKEE (reference sequence).

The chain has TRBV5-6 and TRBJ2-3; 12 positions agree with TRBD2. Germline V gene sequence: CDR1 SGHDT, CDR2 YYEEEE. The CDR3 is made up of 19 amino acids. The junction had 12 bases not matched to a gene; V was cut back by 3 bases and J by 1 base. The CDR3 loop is CASSSSYLLAGGRTDTQYF. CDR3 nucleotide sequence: TGTGCCAGCAGCTCCTCGTACCTTCTAGCGGGAGGGCGCACAGATACGCAGTATTTT.

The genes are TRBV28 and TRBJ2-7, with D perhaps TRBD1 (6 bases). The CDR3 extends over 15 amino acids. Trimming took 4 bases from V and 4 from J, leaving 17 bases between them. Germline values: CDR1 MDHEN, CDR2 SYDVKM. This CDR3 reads CASSSDRQALYEQYF. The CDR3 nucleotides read TGTGCCAGCAGTTCGGACAGACAGGCCCTTTACGAGCAGTACTTC.

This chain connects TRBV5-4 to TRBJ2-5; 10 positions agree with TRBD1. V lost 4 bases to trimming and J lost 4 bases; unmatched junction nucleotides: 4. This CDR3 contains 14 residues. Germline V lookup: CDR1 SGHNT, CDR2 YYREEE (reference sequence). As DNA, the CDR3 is TGTGCCAGCAGCCGACAGGGGGCCGGAGAGACCCAGTACTTC. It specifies CASSRQGAGETQYF.

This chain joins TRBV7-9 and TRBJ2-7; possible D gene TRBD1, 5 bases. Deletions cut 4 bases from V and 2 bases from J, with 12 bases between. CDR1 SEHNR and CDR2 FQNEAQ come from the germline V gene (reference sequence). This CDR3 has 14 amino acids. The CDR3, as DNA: TGTGCCAGCAGCTCCTGGACACAAGCCTACGAGCAGTACTTC. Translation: CASSSWTQAYEQYF.

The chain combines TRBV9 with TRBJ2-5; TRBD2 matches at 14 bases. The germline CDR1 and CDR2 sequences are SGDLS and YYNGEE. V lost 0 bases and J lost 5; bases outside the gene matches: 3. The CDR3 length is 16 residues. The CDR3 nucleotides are TGTGCCAGCAGCGTAGCGGGGACTAGCGGGAGTGAGACCCAGTACTTC. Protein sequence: CASSVAGTSGSETQYF.

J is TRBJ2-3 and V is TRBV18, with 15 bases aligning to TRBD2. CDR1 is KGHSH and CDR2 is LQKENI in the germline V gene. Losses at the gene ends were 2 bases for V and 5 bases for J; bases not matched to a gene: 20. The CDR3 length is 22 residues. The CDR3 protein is CASSPLESFPGLAGGFGDTQYF. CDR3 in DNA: TGTGCCAGCTCACCATTGGAGTCTTTCCCGGGACTAGCGGGAGGTTTTGGAGATACGCAGTATTTT.

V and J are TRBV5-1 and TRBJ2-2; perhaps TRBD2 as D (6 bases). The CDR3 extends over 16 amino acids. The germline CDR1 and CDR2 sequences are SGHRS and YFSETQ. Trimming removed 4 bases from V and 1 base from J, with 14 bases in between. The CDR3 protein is CASSPLTSQNTGELFF. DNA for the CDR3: TGCGCCAGCAGCCCCCTGACTAGTCAGAACACCGGGGAGCTGTTTTTT.

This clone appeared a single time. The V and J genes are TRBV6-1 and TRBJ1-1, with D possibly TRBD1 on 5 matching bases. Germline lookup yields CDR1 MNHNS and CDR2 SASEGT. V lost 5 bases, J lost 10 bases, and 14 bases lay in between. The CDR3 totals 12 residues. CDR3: CASSTGTLRAFF. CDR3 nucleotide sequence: TGTGCCAGCAGTACAGGTACTCTGAGAGCTTTCTTT.

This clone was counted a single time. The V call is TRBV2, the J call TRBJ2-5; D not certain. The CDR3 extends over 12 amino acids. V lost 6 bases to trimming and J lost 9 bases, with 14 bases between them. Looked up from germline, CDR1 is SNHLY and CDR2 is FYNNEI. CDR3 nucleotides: TGTGCCAGCAGCTACAGCCCTCAATCCCAGTACTTC. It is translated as CASSYSPQSQYF. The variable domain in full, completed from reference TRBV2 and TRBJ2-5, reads EPEVTQTPSHQVTQMGQEVILRCVPISNHLYFYWYRQILGQKVEFLVSFYNNEISEKSEIFDDQFSVERPDGSNFTLKIRSTKLEDSAMYFCASSYSPQSQYFGPGTRLLVL.

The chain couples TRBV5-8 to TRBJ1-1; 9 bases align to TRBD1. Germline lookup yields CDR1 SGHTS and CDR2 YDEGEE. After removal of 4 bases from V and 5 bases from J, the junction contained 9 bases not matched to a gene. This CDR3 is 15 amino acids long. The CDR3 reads CASSTLQGAMTEAFF. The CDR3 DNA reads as TGTGCCAGCAGCACCTTACAGGGGGCAATGACTGAAGCTTTCTTT. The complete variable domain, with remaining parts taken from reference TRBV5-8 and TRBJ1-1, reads EAGVTQSPTHLIKTRGQQATLRCSPISGHTSVYWYQQALGLGLQFLLWYDEGEERNRGNFPPRFSGRQFPNYSSELNVNALELEDSALYLCASSTLQGAMTEAFFGQGTRLTVV.

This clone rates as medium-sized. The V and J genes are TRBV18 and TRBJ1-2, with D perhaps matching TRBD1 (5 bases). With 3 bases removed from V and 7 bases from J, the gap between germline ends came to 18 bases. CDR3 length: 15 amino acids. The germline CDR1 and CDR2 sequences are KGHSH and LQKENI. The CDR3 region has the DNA TGTGCCAGCTCACCCCCACGAGCACAGGTCCGTGGCTACACCTTC. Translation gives CASSPPRAQVRGYTF. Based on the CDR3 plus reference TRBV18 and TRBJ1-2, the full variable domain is NAGVMQNPRHLVRRRGQEARLRCSPMKGHSHVYWYRQLPEEGLKFMVYLQKENIIDESGMPKERFSAEFPKEGPSILRIQQVVRGDSAAYFCASSPPRAQVRGYTFGSGTRLTVV.

CDR3 nucleotide sequence: TGCGCCAGCAGCTTGGCCTCGGGGTCCCCTGGTGAAAAACTGTTTTTT. It yields the protein CASSLASGSPGEKLFF. The V call is TRBV5-1, the J call TRBJ1-4; D ambiguous. The CDR3 sequence is 16 residues long. The V gene's germline CDR1 is SGHRS and CDR2 YFSETQ. Between the trimmed V and J ends, which lost 0 bases and 7 bases, there was a span of 16 bases.

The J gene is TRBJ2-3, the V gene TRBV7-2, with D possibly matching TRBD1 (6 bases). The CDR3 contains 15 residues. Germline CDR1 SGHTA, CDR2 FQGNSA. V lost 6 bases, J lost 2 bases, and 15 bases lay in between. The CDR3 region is CASSSSRGLTDTQYF. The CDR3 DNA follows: TGTGCCAGCAGTTCTTCCAGGGGCCTCACAGATACGCAGTATTTT.